Each of the 11 T cell receptor beta chains below was sequenced from the same sample in a study of T cell clonotyping in hematopoietic cell transplantation. Profiled with immunoSEQ multiplex PCR; TCRdb holds only in-frame clones, not every one. The sample has 10,000 to 15,000 clones, less than 60% seen once. The sequenced material came from peripheral blood mononuclear cells. These receptors all stem from a man aged 50-59 years in good health. Some clones in this sample may be carry-over from other donors' samples.

The CDR3 nucleotides read TGTGCCAGCAGGCTTACGGGACAGTCTAATGAAAAACTGTTTTTT. Translated: CASRLTGQSNEKLFF. The J gene is TRBJ1-4, the V gene TRBV2, with 7 bases aligning to TRBD1. Germline loops: CDR1 SNHLY, CDR2 FYNNEI. Trimming at V came to 6 bases and at J to 3 bases, leaving 7 bases not matched to a gene. The CDR3 consists of 15 residues. Complete variable domain (other parts from reference TRBV2 and TRBJ1-4): EPEVTQTPSHQVTQMGQEVILRCVPISNHLYFYWYRQILGQKVEFLVSFYNNEISEKSEIFDDQFSVERPDGSNFTLKIRSTKLEDSAMYFCASRLTGQSNEKLFFGSGTQLSVL.

This clone turned up a few times. The chain is built from TRBV28 and TRBJ2-7; D gene ambiguous. The V gene's germline CDR1 is MDHEN and CDR2 SYDVKM. The CDR3 totals 15 residues. The V end was cut by 5 bases, the J end by 5 bases, with 19 bases between. CDR3 bases: TGTGCCAGCAGTCCCTCAGGATTATGGGGTAACGAGCAGTACTTC. It is translated as CASSPSGLWGNEQYF.

V is TRBV30 and J is TRBJ1-1; 8 positions agree with TRBD1. Germline-derived CDR1 and CDR2 are GTSNPN and SVGIG (reference sequence). The CDR3 is made up of 15 amino acids. Trimming cost V 2 bases and J 5 bases; bases outside gene matches: 10. CDR3 nucleotide sequence: TGTGCCTGGAGTCCCCCAGGCAGGGGGCGAACTGAAGCTTTCTTT. This translates into CAWSPPGRGRTEAFF.

For this clone: Germline and junction disagree at one end, which may indicate a read error. The V and J genes are TRBV5-1 and TRBJ1-1, with D perhaps TRBD1 (5 bases). CDR1 is SGHRS and CDR2 is YFSETQ in the germline V gene. This CDR3 is 14 amino acids long. CDR3 loop: CASSLFQGATEAFF. CDR3 nucleotides: TGCGCCAGCAGCTTGTTCCAGGGAGCGACTGAGGCTTTCTTT.

The chain has TRBV30 and TRBJ2-7, with D perhaps TRBD2 (7 bases). CDR1 is GTSNPN and CDR2 is SVGIG in the germline V gene (reference sequence). This CDR3 comprises 15 residues. Between the trimmed V and J ends, which lost 0 bases and 0 bases, there was a span of 12 bases. DNA of the CDR3: TGTGCCTGGAGTGTAGGGGGGAGGGACTCCTACGAGCAGTACTTC. It encodes CAWSVGGRDSYEQYF.

The chain has TRBV4-1 and TRBJ2-2; D ambiguous. Per germline, CDR1 MGHRA and CDR2 YSYEKL. The CDR3 covers 13 residues. Trimming left V 1 base short and J 8 bases short, with 8 bases between. The CDR3 reads CASSQVLSGELFF. CDR3 bases: TGCGCCAGCAGCCAAGTTTTATCAGGGGAGCTGTTTTTT.

The chain combines TRBV6-6 with TRBJ1-3; no firm D call. The CDR3 is made up of 14 amino acids. Per germline, CDR1 MNHNY and CDR2 SVGAGI (reference sequence). Trimming removed 2 bases from V and 2 bases from J, with 7 bases in between. The CDR3 coding sequence is TGTGCCAGCAGTTACGCCAAGACTGGAAACACCATATATTTT. This codes for CASSYAKTGNTIYF.

This clone was seen only a few times. The genes are TRBV7-7 and TRBJ2-3, with D uncertain. The germline V gene has CDR1 SSHAT and CDR2 FNYEAQ (reference sequence). The CDR3 length is 13 residues. V was cut by 5 bases and J by 1 base, with 7 bases left in between. DNA of the CDR3: TGTGCCAGCAGCCCCGGCGGCACAGATACGCAGTATTTT. Protein sequence: CASSPGGTDTQYF.

V gene TRBV7-2 combines with J gene TRBJ2-2; the D is unclear. Trimming shortened V by 1 base and J by 6 bases, and 9 bases separated the two germline ends. From germline, CDR1 is SGHTA and CDR2 FQGNSA. This CDR3 spans 14 amino acids. CDR3 DNA sequence: TGTGCCAGCAGCTTAGGTGGGGTCTCCGGGGAGCTGTTTTTT. It translates to CASSLGGVSGELFF.

This clone was seen only once. The chain combines TRBV25-1 with TRBJ1-2, with 9 bases fitting TRBD1. Germline V gives CDR1 MGHDK, CDR2 SYGVNS. This CDR3 spans 15 amino acids. J was trimmed by 5 bases and V by 3 bases; bases with no gene match: 7. The CDR3 nucleotides are TGTGCCAGCAGTGATTTCACGACAGGGGGTTATGGCTACACCTTC. Protein product: CASSDFTTGGYGYTF.

The chain combines TRBV6-6 with TRBJ2-7; D gene unclear. V lost 0 bases to trimming and J lost 0 bases, with 12 bases between them. The CDR3 spans 16 residues. Germline V gene data show CDR1 as MNHNY and CDR2 as SVGAGI (reference sequence). The CDR3 is CASSYSGRPSSYEQYF. CDR3 nucleotide sequence: TGTGCCAGCAGTTACTCCGGCAGGCCCAGCTCCTACGAGCAGTACTTC.